This T cell receptor (beta chain) comes out of a study of T cells in Graves' hyperthyroidism and ophthalmopathy. This clonotype was counted ten times or more. The source material, RNA transcripts, was used to amplify TCR beta CDR3 regions. A first-round RT-PCR of the TCR CDR3 used the HTBI primer set. One entry per CDR3 protein, called by TCRdb with MiXCR from the multiplex PCR reads. Counted here are approximately 320,000 distinct CDR3 sequences, around 16% occurring once; the ten biggest clones make up approximately 35%. The CDR3 totals 14 residues. Germline V gives CDR1 SNHLY, CDR2 FYNNEI. Trimming took off 2 bases at V and 1 base at J, with 8 bases between the two ends.

Input material: blood. This clonotype originated in a young man with Graves' hyperthyroidism. This sequence joins TRBV2 and TRBJ1-1; possibly TRBD1 for D (6 bases). CDR3 in DNA: TGTGCCAGCAGTGAATCCAGGGGGAACACTGAAGCTTTCTTT. Its translation: CASSESRGNTEAFF.